This is a list of T cell receptor beta chains from one sample in a study of vaccination and CD4 T cells after COVID-19. TCRdb processed the PCR reads anew with MiXCR; each CDR3 protein has one entry. The data show over 15,000 distinct CDR3 sequences, roughly 60% seen once. Their antigen targets remain unknown. The sample was CD4+ T cells from blood, cultured in vitro. The source of these receptors is a human donor who had recovered from COVID-19. CDR3s include the opening cysteine and the closing phenylalanine or tryptophan. The D gene is left open where the match is weak. Where a row states a size, it is once, few, many or the class of an expanded clone; other rows omit it.

.	TRBV2	.	TRBJ2-5	TGTGCCAGCACGCCAGGTTTCCACCAAGAGACCCAGTACTTC	CASTPGFHQETQYF
TRBD2	TRBV20-1	.	TRBJ2-3	TGCAGTGTTAAGTTCGTAACACTCATAGCGGGAGGGGGAGATACGCAGTATTTT	CSVKFVTLIAGGGDTQYF
TRBD1	TRBV24-1	.	TRBJ2-6	TGTGCCACCAGTGACCGCACACGGACAGGGGGCTCTGGGGCCAACGTCCTGACTTTC	CATSDRTRTGGSGANVLTF
TRBD1	TRBV20-1	few	TRBJ1-5	TGCAGTGCTAGCGCCCGACAGGGCGTAAGTAGCAATCAGCCCCAGCATTTT	CSASARQGVSSNQPQHF
TRBD2	TRBV27	.	TRBJ2-1	TGTGCCAGCAGAACTAGCGGGAGTGTAGGGCCACGACCTGCCAATGAGCAGTTCTTC	CASRTSGSVGPRPANEQFF
TRBD2	TRBV20-1	.	TRBJ2-3	TGCAGTGCTAGCGGGACTAGCGGGAATTACGGTACGCAGTATTTT	CSASGTSGNYGTQYF
.	TRBV6-1	.	TRBJ1-5	TGTGCCAGCAGTGCCAGGGGTAATCAGCCCCAGCATTTT	CASSARGNQPQHF
TRBD1	TRBV6-2/TRBV6-3	.	TRBJ2-1	TGTGCCACCCACCCAGGGAGAGCCTCCTCAGGGGGTGAGCAGTTCTTC	CATHPGRASSGGEQFF
.	TRBV7-2	.	TRBJ2-7	TGTGCCAGCACCAGATCTTACGGACCCTACGAGCAGTACTTC	CASTRSYGPYEQYF
.	TRBV19	.	TRBJ2-7	TGTGCCAGTAGTGCGACCTTCCAGGGGATTAGACAGTACTTC	CASSATFQGIRQYF
.	TRBV21-1	.	TRBJ2-4	TGTGCCAGCAGCAAAGTAACGGACCTAGCCAAAAACATTCAGTACTTC	CASSKVTDLAKNIQYF
.	TRBV15	few	TRBJ2-7	TGTGCCACCAGCGAGACCGGAACGTTTGGCGTACCGATATACGAGCAGTACTTC	CATSETGTFGVPIYEQYF
.	TRBV20-1	.	TRBJ2-2	TGCAGTGCCGCGCATGGACCGCTTACCGGGGAGCTGTTTTTT	CSAAHGPLTGELFF
.	TRBV10-3	.	TRBJ2-3	TGTGCCATCAGAGCAGGGACCGGCACAGATACGCAGTATTTT	CAIRAGTGTDTQYF
.	TRBV12-3/TRBV12-4	.	TRBJ2-7	TGTGCCAGCAGTACGGACAGCTCGCAACGGCAGTACTTC	CASSTDSSQRQYF
.	TRBV2	.	TRBJ1-1	TGTGCCAGCAGTGAAGTGGGGGGTGGCACTGAAGCTTTCTTT	CASSEVGGGTEAFF
.	TRBV25-1	.	TRBJ2-5	TGTGCCAGGGAGGGGGGTCCCTTGATGAGGGAGACCCAGTACTTC	CAREGGPLMRETQYF